This T cell receptor (beta chain) originates from a study of breast tumors, draining lymph nodes, adjacent tissues. The length of the CDR3 is 15 residues. Germline lookup yields CDR1 SGDLS and CDR2 YYNGEE. TCRdb re-called the multiplex PCR reads with MiXCR, one entry per CDR3 protein. The table lists approximately 230,000 distinct CDR3 sequences, about 34% of them singletons, with 3% to 4% in the top ten. Of note for this clonotype: The target antigen is unknown. This may come from a read error, since a much larger clone is one base off.

Samples came from axillary lymph nodes draining the breast cancer. Findings and caveats of the study: Compared with lymph nodes, tumors were less diverse; compared with nontumor tissue, more. Tumor T cell lymph node origin was a supported hypothesis, not proven.

The rearrangement uses TRBV9 and TRBJ2-1, with no clear D. The source is a female donor with breast cancer. Some clones in this sample may be carry-over from other donors' samples. Sequenced: axillary lymph node tissue. CDR3 sequence: CASSPQGISYNEPFF. The CDR3, as DNA: TGTGCCAGCAGCCCCCAAGGAATCTCCTACAATGAGCCGTTCTTC.